This T cell receptor beta chain is drawn from a study of blood T cell repertoires in COVID-19. Turning to the study itself: From T cells, B-cell-depleted T cells, or PBMCs came the material, which was cDNA or gDNA.

The protocol was immunoSEQ multiplex PCR, while the TCRdb copy is restricted to in-frame clones and leaves out a portion. The sample has approximately 200,000 clones; approximately 90% are singletons. The germline V gene has CDR1 MNHEY and CDR2 SVGAGI. The V segment lost 6 bases and the J segment 1 base; nucleotides outside the gene matches: 6. The CDR3 is 14 residues long. The sequencing sample was made of PBMCs or T cells enriched from blood (not recorded which). This receptor was taken from a man aged 30 to 39 who had recovered from COVID-19. This rearrangement joins TRBV6-5 to TRBJ2-7; 7 positions agree with TRBD1. CDR3 amino acids: CASSQDRRSYEQYF. DNA of the CDR3: TGTGCCAGCAGCCAGGACAGGAGATCCTACGAGCAGTACTTC.